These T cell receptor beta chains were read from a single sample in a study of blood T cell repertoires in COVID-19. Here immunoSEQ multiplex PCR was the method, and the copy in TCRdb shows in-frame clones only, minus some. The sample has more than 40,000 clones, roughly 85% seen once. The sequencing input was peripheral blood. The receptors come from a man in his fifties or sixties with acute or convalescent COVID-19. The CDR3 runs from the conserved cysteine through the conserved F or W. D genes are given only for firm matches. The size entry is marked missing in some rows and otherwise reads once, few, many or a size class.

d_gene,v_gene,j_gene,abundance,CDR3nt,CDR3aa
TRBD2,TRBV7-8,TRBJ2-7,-,TGTGCCAGCAGCTTCCCCTTGTCTAGCGGGGGATCCTACGAGCAGTACTTC,CASSFPLSSGGSYEQYF
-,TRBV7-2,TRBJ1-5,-,TGTGCCAGCAGCTTAGGCTCAGGGGGCAATCAGCCCCAGCATTTT,CASSLGSGGNQPQHF
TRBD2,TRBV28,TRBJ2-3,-,TGTGCCAGCAGTTTTGCCGGACTAGCGGGGGGGAACACAGATACGCAGTATTTT,CASSFAGLAGGNTDTQYF
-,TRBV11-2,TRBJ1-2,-,TGTGCCAGCAGCACCGTGGACGGGGTCGGCTACACCTTC,CASSTVDGVGYTF
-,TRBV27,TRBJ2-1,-,TGTGCCAGCAGTTTGAGGCGGATCAATGAGCAGTTCTTC,CASSLRRINEQFF
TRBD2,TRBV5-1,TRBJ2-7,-,TGCGCCAGCAGCTTGGCCCTTAGCCGGGGGGGCCTCCGCGAGCAGTACTTC,CASSLALSRGGLREQYF
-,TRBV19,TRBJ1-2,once,TGTGCCAGTAGCGACAGTGACTATGGCTACACCTTC,CASSDSDYGYTF
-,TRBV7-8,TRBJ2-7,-,TGTGCCAGCAGCTTATCCGCGGCAGCCGAAGGCGAGCAGTACTTC,CASSLSAAAEGEQYF
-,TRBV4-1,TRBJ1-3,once,TGCGCCAGCAGCCAAGATCCAGACTTTTCTGGAAACACCATATATTTT,CASSQDPDFSGNTIYF
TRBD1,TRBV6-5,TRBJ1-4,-,TGTGCCAGCAGTTACTCGGTCCAGGGGGGTGAAAAACTGTTTTTT,CASSYSVQGGEKLFF
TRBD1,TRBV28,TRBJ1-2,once,TGTGCCAGCAGTTTCACAGGGGGCGCAGACTATGGCTACACCTTC,CASSFTGGADYGYTF
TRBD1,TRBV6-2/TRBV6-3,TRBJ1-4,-,TGTGCCAGCAGCTCATCAGGGGGAGGTGAAAAACTGTTTTTT,CASSSSGGGEKLFF
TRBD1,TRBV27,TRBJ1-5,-,TGTGCCACTACGGACAGGGCGAGCAATCAGCCCCAGCATTTT,CATTDRASNQPQHF
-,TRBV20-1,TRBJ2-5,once,TGCAGTGCTAGTGCAAGCGAGACTAGCCAAGAGACCCAGTACTTC,CSASASETSQETQYF
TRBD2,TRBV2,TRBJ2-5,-,TGTGCCAGCAGAGGGACTAGCGGGGGGCGAGAGACCCAGTACTTC,CASRGTSGGRETQYF
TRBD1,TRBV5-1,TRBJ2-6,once,TGCGCCAGCAGCTCGACAGGGGTGTCTGGGGCCAACGTCCTGACTTTC,CASSSTGVSGANVLTF
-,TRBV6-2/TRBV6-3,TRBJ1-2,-,TGTGCCAGCAGCCTCCGGGGGTCTTGGAGTATGGGCTACACCTTC,CASSLRGSWSMGYTF
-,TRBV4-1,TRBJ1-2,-,TGCGCCAGCAGCCAAGCCCCGCGGGGGGCTAACTATGGCTACACCTTC,CASSQAPRGANYGYTF
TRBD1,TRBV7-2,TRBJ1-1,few,TGTGCCAGCAGCTATGCGACAGGGACCACTGAAGCTTTCTTT,CASSYATGTTEAFF
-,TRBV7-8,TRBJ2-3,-,TGTGCCAGCAGCCAAGGACCTAGCGATACGCAGTATTTT,CASSQGPSDTQYF
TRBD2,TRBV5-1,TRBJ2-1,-,TGCGCCAGCAGCTTTAGCAGCGGGGGGGATCCTTCCTACAATGAGCAGTTCTTC,CASSFSSGGDPSYNEQFF
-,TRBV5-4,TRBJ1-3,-,TGTGCCAGCAGCTTGGCAGGGGCAGGCGGAAACACCATATATTTT,CASSLAGAGGNTIYF
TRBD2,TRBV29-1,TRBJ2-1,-,TGCAGCGTTGCTGGGGGGGGATCATACAATGAGCAGTTCTTC,CSVAGGGSYNEQFF
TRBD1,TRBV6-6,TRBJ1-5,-,TGTGCCAGCAGTCCACAGGGGTTACGGAATCAGCCCCAGCATTTT,CASSPQGLRNQPQHF
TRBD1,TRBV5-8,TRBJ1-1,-,TGTGCCAGCAGCGACAGGGGGAGGACTGAAGCTTTCTTT,CASSDRGRTEAFF
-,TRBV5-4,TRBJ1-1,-,TGTGCCAGCAGCTTGGCCACCCAGGCCACTGAAGCTTTCTTT,CASSLATQATEAFF
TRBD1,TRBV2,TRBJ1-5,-,TGTGCCAGCAGTTTGACAGGGGCCCCAGGTCAGCCCCAGCATTTT,CASSLTGAPGQPQHF
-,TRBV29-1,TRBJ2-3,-,TGCAGCGTTGGGGCACCCGGGGTAGATACGCAGTATTTT,CSVGAPGVDTQYF
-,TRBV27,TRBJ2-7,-,TGTGCCAGCAGTTGGGGAGCCGGAGGATACGAGCAGTACTTC,CASSWGAGGYEQYF
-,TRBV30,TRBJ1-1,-,TGTGCCTGGAGTGTAGGCGGGGTGAACACTGAAGCTTTCTTT,CAWSVGGVNTEAFF
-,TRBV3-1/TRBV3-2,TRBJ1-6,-,TGTGCCAGCAGCCAAGGGACAGTTAATTCACCCCTCCACTTT,CASSQGTVNSPLHF
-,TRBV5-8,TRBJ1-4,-,TGTGCCAGCAGCTTGGGTCCTGCAACTAATGAAAAACTGTTTTTT,CASSLGPATNEKLFF
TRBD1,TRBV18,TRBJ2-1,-,TGTGCCAGCTCTCCAGGGGGCCTCTCCTACAATGAGCAGTTCTTC,CASSPGGLSYNEQFF
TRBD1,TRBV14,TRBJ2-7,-,TGTGCCAGCAGCCTGGGGACAGGGAAAGGCTACGAGCAGTACTTC,CASSLGTGKGYEQYF
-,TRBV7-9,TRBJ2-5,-,TGTGCCAGCAGCTTATCCCCCCTAGCCGAAGAGACCCAGTACTTC,CASSLSPLAEETQYF
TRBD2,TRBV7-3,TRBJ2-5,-,TGTGCCAGCAGCCCAACTAGCGGGGCGCTTCAAGAGACCCAGTACTTC,CASSPTSGALQETQYF
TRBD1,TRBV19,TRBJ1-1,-,TGTGCCAGTAGTTTGGACAGGAGGAACACTGAAGCTTTCTTT,CASSLDRRNTEAFF
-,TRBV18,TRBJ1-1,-,TGTGCCAGCTCACCACCGGGCAGGGCAATGACTGAAGCTTTCTTT,CASSPPGRAMTEAFF
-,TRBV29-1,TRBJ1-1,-,TGCAGCGTTGGGAGGGAGGGGATGAACACTGAAGCTTTCTTT,CSVGREGMNTEAFF
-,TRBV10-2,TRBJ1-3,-,TGCGCCAGCAGAGACAGCGCAAATGTCGGAAACACCATATATTTT,CASRDSANVGNTIYF
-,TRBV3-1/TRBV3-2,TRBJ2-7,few,TGTGCCAGCAGCCAAAAACAGGGTGTAGGGTACGAGCAGTACTTC,CASSQKQGVGYEQYF
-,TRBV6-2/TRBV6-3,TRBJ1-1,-,TGTGCCAGCAGTTATGGCGATCTCGGGGGGGGCACTGAAGCTTTCTTT,CASSYGDLGGGTEAFF
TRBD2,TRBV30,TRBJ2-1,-,TGTGCCTGGAGTTTGGGCCTAGCGGGGAATGGGAATGAGCAGTTCTTC,CAWSLGLAGNGNEQFF
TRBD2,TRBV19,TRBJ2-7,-,TGTGCCAGTAGTACGAAGCTAATTAGCGGGGCCACCTACGAGCAGTACTTC,CASSTKLISGATYEQYF
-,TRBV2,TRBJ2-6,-,TGTGCCAGCAGTATGGGACAAGCTGGGGCCAACGTCCTGACTTTC,CASSMGQAGANVLTF
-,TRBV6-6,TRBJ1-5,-,TGTGCCAGCAGCCCCCGACCCGGGAATCAGCCCCAGCATTTT,CASSPRPGNQPQHF